This paragraph reports one T cell receptor (beta chain). Its antigen is as yet unknown. The data originate from a study of cytomegalovirus exposure and HLA in healthy donors. Germline assignment: CDR1 MGHDK and CDR2 SYGVNS. The CDR3 is made up of 13 amino acids. Trimming shortened V by 6 bases and J by 0 bases, and 9 bases separated the two germline ends. Findings of the study overall: Productive status was seen about 87% or about 30% of the time for most TCR beta V segments in an earlier analysis.

The study ran its PCR with 60 Vbeta and 13 Jbeta primers. Sequencing used immunoSEQ multiplex PCR; TCRdb keeps in-frame clones, though not all of them. The listing contains 60,000 to 75,000 clones. The V gene is TRBV25-1, the J gene TRBJ2-7; D remains unclear. The sequence came from a woman aged 25 to 45 in good health and CMV-seronegative. Sample: PBMCs. CDR3 in DNA: TGTGCCAGCAGAGAGGATAGCTCCTACGAGCAGTACTTC. It specifies CASREDSSYEQYF.